The source of this T cell receptor beta chain is a study of T-cell memory formation after mild COVID-19. Study outcomes and limitations: Memory from before infection featured some responding clones, which suggests cross-reactive memory joined.

The CDR3 totals 15 residues. V gave up 2 bases and J gave up 9 bases, with 17 bases separating them. Germline CDR1 is SEHNR and CDR2 is FQNEAQ (reference sequence). This clonotype was seen ten or more times. What it recognizes is unknown. The authors produced TCR alpha and TCR beta cDNA libraries with sample barcodes and UMIs by 5'RACE using constant-segment primers. TCRdb re-called the 5' RACE reads with MiXCR, one entry per CDR3 protein. The table includes around 300,000 distinct CDR3 sequences, 10% to 15% detected once. The gene calls are TRBV7-9 and TRBJ1-5, with D possibly being TRBD1 (5 bases). This sequence was found in a man between 18 and 35 years old who had mild COVID-19 (a few samples of this study predate the infection). Cell type and time point are not known. The sequenced sample was PBMCs or a T cell subset sorted from them (not recorded which). The CDR3, as DNA: TGTGCCAGCAGCTTATCGGGGACCCGGGGCGGGCCCCAGCATTTT. Translating gives CASSLSGTRGGPQHF.